This T cell receptor (beta chain) came from a study of cytomegalovirus exposure and HLA in healthy donors. The PCR had 60 Vbeta and 13 Jbeta primers. Assay used: immunoSEQ multiplex PCR; TCRdb lists only in-frame clones, some missing. The sample lists 200,000 to 250,000 clones; 76% were seen once. V was clipped by 2 bases and J by 7 bases; unmatched bases: 3. Germline V gene data show CDR1 as KGHSH and CDR2 as LQKENI. This CDR3 has 15 residues. As to this clone: Its antigen remains unknown.

General study findings and limits: The Asian-associated ancestry cluster reportedly had fewer N-insertions than the approximately 650-donor mean in a later analysis. With later analysis, a missense DCLRE1C variant became linked to TCR beta V- and J-gene trimming. Cytomegalovirus status was reportedly diagnosed by the classifier with high sensitivity and specificity.

The chain couples TRBV18 to TRBJ2-1; TRBD2 aligns across 12 bases. Sequencing used PBMCs. This clonotype was sampled from a man between 18 and 29 years old in good health and CMV-seronegative. CDR3 DNA sequence: TGTGCCAGCTCACCAGGACTAGCGGGATTTAATGAGCAGTTCTTC. Its translation: CASSPGLAGFNEQFF.